The 8 T cell receptor beta chains in this list originate from one sample, sequenced in a study of T cells in Graves' hyperthyroidism and ophthalmopathy. RNA transcripts served as the template for amplifying TCR beta CDR3 regions. A first-round RT-PCR of the TCR CDR3 used the HTBI primer set. TCRdb ran MiXCR on the multiplex PCR reads and lists one entry per CDR3 protein. The sample has around 690,000 distinct CDR3 sequences; 15% to 20% are singletons. The sample consisted of blood. The receptors shown here come from a man aged 50 to 59 with Graves' hyperthyroidism.

This clonotype appeared a few times. V usage is TRBV2 and J usage is TRBJ2-1; 9 nucleotides agree with TRBD2. Looked up from germline, CDR1 is SNHLY and CDR2 is FYNNEI. Germline trimming cut 2 bases from V and 4 bases from J; bases unmatched to any gene: 3. The CDR3 has 15 amino acids. CDR3 residues: CASSEQLAGYNEQFF. CDR3 bases: TGTGCCAGCAGTGAACAGCTAGCGGGATACAATGAGCAGTTCTTC.

This clonotype has a handful of counts. At one end, the junction sequence differs from germline, possibly due to a read error. The chain uses TRBV29-1 and TRBJ2-6, with D possibly being TRBD1 (6 bases). Germline CDR1 and CDR2: SQVTM and ANQGSEA. The CDR3 has 14 residues. The CDR3 DNA is TGCAGCATTGACGGACAGTCTGGGGCCAACGTCCTGACTTTC. It translates to CSIDGQSGANVLTF.

This clonotype appeared many times. The J gene is TRBJ1-4, the V gene TRBV11-2, with D possibly TRBD1 on 6 matching bases. V was clipped by 5 bases and J by 7 bases, with 14 bases between them. In germline, CDR1 is SGHAT, CDR2 FQNNGV. The length of the CDR3 is 14 residues. The CDR3 is CASSLGGFREKLFF. The DNA of the CDR3 is TGTGCCAGCAGCCTAGGGGGGTTTCGTGAAAAACTGTTTTTT.

A single count supports this clonotype. V is TRBV10-1 and J is TRBJ2-7, with D possibly being TRBD1 or TRBD2 (5 bases each). V lost 6 bases and J lost 4, with 16 bases in between. The germline gives CDR1 WNHNN, CDR2 SYGVQD (reference sequence). The CDR3 extends over 14 amino acids. The CDR3 DNA reads TGCGCCAGCAGGGGGACGGAGCAATGGTACGAGCAGTACTTC. Protein: CASRGTEQWYEQYF.

In its sample, this clonotype was seen many times. The chain recombines TRBV29-1 with TRBJ2-7; D is ambiguous. Germline V gene data show CDR1 as SQVTM and CDR2 as ANQGSEA. V lost 2 bases, J lost 3 bases, and 8 bases lay in between. The CDR3 consists of 12 residues. The CDR3 DNA is TGCAGCGTTGAAATATCGGGCTACGAGCAGTACTTC. Its protein is CSVEISGYEQYF.

This clonotype occurred a few times. The gene calls are TRBV11-1 and TRBJ2-1, with 8 bases aligning to TRBD2. Germline-derived CDR1 and CDR2 are SGHAT and FQDESV (reference sequence). The CDR3 covers 15 residues. V shed 1 base, J shed 8 bases, and the junction held 7 bases outside the gene matches. This CDR3 is CASSLDGLAFDEQFF. The CDR3 nucleotides read TGTGCCAGCAGCTTAGACGGACTAGCCTTCGATGAGCAGTTCTTC.

The chain links TRBV30 to TRBJ1-1, with D maybe TRBD1 (5 bases). Germline V CDR1 and CDR2: GTSNPN, SVGIG (reference sequence). V dropped 5 bases and J dropped 0 bases, with 10 bases sitting between them. This CDR3 has 13 amino acids. Written as DNA, the CDR3 is TGTGCCTGGGGGGGGGGTTTGAACACTGAAGCTTTCTTT. Protein: CAWGGGLNTEAFF.

This clonotype was seen at least ten times. V gene TRBV11-2 combines with J gene TRBJ2-1; D not certain. This CDR3 region has 13 residues. Germline assignment: CDR1 SGHAT and CDR2 FQNNGV. With 6 bases removed from V and 0 bases from J, the gap between germline ends came to 6 bases. The CDR3 bases are TGTGCCAGCAGGGGCCTCTCCTACAATGAGCAGTTCTTC. This sequence encodes CASRGLSYNEQFF.